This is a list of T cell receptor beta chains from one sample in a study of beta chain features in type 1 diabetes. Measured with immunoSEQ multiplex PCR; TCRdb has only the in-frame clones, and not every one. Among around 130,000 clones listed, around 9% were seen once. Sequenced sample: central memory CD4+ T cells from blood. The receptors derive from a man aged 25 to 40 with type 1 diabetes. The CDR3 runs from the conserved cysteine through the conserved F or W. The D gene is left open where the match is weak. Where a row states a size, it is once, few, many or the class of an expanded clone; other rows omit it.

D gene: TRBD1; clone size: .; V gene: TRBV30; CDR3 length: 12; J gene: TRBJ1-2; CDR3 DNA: TGTGCCACTGGACAGGGGGCGTGGGGCTACACCTTC; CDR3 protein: CATGQGAWGYTF
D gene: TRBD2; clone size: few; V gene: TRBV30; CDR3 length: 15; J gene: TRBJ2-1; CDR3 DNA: TGTGCCTGGAGCATAGCGGGGGGAACACTCAATGAGCAGTTCTTC; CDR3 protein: CAWSIAGGTLNEQFF
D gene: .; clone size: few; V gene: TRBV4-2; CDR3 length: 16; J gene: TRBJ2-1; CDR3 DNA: TGTGCCAGCAGCTCCATGACTGCATTAAGAGGGAATGAGCAGTTCTTC; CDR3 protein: CASSSMTALRGNEQFF
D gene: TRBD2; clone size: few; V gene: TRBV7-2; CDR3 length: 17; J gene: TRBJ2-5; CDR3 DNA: TGTGCCAGCAGCCCCCGTTCGGGGCGGGGGGCGGGAGAGACCCAGTACTTC; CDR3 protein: CASSPRSGRGAGETQYF
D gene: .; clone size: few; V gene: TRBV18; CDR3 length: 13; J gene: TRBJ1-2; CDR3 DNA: TGTGCCAGCTCACCCTGGCCCCAGGATGGCTACACCTTC; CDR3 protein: CASSPWPQDGYTF
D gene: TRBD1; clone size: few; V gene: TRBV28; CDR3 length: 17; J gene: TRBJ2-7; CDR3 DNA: TGTGCCAGCAGTTCGCCCGCTGTAGGGGACAGGGAAGACGAGCAGTACTTC; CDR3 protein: CASSSPAVGDREDEQYF
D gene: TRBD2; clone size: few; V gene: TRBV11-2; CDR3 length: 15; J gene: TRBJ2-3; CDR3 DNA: TGTGCCAGCAGATTGGGCGGGGGGCTCGCAGATACGCAGTATTTT; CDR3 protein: CASRLGGGLADTQYF
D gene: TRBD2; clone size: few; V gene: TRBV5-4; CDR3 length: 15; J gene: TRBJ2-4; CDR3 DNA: TGTGCCAGCAGCTTGTCTAGCGGGGGGGCTTACATTCAGTACTTC; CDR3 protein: CASSLSSGGAYIQYF
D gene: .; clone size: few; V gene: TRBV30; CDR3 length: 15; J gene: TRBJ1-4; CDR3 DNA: TGTGCCTGGAGTAGACAAGGGGCAACTAATGAAAAACTGTTTTTT; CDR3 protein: CAWSRQGATNEKLFF
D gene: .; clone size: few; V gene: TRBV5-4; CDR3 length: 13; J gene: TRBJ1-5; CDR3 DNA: TGTGCCAGCAGCTTAAATTCGGATCAGCCCCAGCATTTT; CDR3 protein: CASSLNSDQPQHF
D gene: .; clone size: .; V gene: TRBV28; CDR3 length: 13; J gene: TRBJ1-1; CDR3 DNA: TGTGCCAGCATCTATCAGGGTGGCACTGAAGCTTTCTTT; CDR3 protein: CASIYQGGTEAFF
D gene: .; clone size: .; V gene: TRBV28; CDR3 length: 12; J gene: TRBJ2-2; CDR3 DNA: TGTGCCAGCAGCCTTAACACCGGGGAGCTGTTTTTT; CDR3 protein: CASSLNTGELFF
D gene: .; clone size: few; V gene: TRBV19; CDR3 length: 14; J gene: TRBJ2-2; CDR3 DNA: TGTGCCAGTAGTATAAGTAGGAACACCGGGGAGCTGTTTTTT; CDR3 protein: CASSISRNTGELFF
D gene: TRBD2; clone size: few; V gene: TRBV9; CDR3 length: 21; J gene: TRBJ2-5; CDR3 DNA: TGTGCCAGCAGCGTAGGGACCGGGACACCGGGACTAGCGGGGGGGAAAGAGACCCAGTACTTC; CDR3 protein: CASSVGTGTPGLAGGKETQYF
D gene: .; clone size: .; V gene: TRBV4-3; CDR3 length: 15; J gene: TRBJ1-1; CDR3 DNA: TGCGCCAGCAGCCAAGATGTAAAGGGGGACACTGAAGCTTTCTTT; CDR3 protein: CASSQDVKGDTEAFF
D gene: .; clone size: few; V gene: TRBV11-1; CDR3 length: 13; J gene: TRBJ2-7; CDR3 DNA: TGTGCCAGCAGCCGCGAGGGCGCCTACGAGCAGTACTTC; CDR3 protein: CASSREGAYEQYF
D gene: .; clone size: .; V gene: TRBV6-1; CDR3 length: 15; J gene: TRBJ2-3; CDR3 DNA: TGTGCCAGCACTGGGCAGGGAAAGGCCACAGATACGCAGTATTTT; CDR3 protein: CASTGQGKATDTQYF
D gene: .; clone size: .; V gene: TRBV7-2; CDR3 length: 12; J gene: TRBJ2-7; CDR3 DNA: TGTGCCAGCAGCTTGGGACAATCCGAGCAGTACTTC; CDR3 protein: CASSLGQSEQYF
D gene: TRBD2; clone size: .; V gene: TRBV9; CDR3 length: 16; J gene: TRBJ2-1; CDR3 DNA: TGTGCCAGCAGCTCGCCGGCGGGGGGCTCCTACAATGAGCAGTTCTTC; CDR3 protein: CASSSPAGGSYNEQFF
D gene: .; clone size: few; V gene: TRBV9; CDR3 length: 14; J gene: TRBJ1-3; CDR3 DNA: TGTGCCAGCAGCGCGAGTACTACTGGAAACACCATATATTTT; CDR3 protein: CASSASTTGNTIYF
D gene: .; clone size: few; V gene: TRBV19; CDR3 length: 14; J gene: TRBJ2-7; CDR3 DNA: TGTGCCAGTAGTATAGACTATTCAGGAGGTGAGCAGTACTTC; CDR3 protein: CASSIDYSGGEQYF
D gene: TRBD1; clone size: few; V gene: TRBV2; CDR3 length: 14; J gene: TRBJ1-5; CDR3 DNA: TGTGCCAGCAGCCCTGGACAGGGGCATCAGCCCCAGCATTTT; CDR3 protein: CASSPGQGHQPQHF
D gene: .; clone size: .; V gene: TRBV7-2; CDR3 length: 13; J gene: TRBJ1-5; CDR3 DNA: TGTGCCAGCAGCTTAAGAGGGAGCCAGCCCCAGCATTTT; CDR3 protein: CASSLRGSQPQHF
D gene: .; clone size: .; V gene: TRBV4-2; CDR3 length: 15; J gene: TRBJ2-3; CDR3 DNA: TGTGCCAGCAACCTAGCAGGGGCCCCCACAGATACGCAGTATTTT; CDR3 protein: CASNLAGAPTDTQYF
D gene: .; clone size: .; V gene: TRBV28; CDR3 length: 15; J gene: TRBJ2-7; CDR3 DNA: TGTGCCAGCAGCTCCCAATGGGCAGGGACCTACGAGCAGTACTTC; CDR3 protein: CASSSQWAGTYEQYF
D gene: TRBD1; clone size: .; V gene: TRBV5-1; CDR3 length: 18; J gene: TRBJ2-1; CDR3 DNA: TGCGCCAGCAGCTCGATTCCCCCCACCGGGACAGGGTTGAATGAGCAGTTCTTC; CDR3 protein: CASSSIPPTGTGLNEQFF
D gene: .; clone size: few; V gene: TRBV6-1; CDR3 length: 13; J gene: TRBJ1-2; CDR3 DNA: TGTGCCAGCAGAGAGGCAGGGATTTCTAGCTACACCTTC; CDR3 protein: CASREAGISSYTF
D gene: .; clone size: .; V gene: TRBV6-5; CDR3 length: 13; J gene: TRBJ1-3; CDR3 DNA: TGTGCCAGCAGCAACCGCGGAGGAAACACCATATATTTT; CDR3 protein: CASSNRGGNTIYF
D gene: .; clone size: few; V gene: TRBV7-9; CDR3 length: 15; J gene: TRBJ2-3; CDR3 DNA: TGTGCCAGCAGCTTAGGTACCAACCGCGGAGATACGCAGTATTTT; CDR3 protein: CASSLGTNRGDTQYF
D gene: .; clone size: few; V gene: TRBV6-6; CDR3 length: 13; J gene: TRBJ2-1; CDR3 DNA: TGTGCCAGCAGTCAAAACAGGGTGGGTGAGCAGTTCTTC; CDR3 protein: CASSQNRVGEQFF